This note documents a single T cell receptor beta chain sequence. This CDR3 is 16 amino acids long. Germline CDR1 SGHNT, CDR2 YYREEE (reference sequence). V was clipped by 0 bases and J by 4 bases; unmatched bases: 5. Reverse transcription of 0.5 to 1 ug RNA was performed with random hexamers. TCRdb redid the calling of the immunoSEQ multiplex PCR reads with MiXCR, one entry per CDR3 protein. Among some 260,000 distinct CDR3 sequences listed, just under 95% were seen once. This record belongs to a study of CD8 T cells in Susac syndrome. The receptor was derived from a human donor with multiple sclerosis. Input material: CD4+ T cells from PBMCs. The V and J genes are TRBV5-4 and TRBJ2-3; 10 bases match TRBD2. The CDR3 is CASSLALAGTADTQYF. The CDR3 bases are TGTGCCAGCAGCTTGGCACTAGCGGGGACAGCAGATACGCAGTATTTT.